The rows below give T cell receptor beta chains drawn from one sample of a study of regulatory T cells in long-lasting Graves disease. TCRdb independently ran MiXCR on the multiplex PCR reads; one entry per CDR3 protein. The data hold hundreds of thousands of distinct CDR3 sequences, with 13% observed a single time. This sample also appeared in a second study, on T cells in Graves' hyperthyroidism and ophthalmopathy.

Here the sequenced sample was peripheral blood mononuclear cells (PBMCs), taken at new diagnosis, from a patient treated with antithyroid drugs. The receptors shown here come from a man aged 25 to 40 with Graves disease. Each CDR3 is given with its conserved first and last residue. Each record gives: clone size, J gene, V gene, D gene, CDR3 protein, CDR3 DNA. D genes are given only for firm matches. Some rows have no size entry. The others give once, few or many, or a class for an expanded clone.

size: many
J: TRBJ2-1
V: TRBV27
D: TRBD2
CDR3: CASRPGLAAYNEQFF
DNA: TGTGCCAGCAGACCTGGACTAGCGGCCTACAATGAGCAGTTCTTC

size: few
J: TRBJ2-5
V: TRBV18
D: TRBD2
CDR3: CASSPAGLLPIQTQYF
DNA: TGTGCCAGCTCACCCGCGGGACTACTCCCCATCCAGACCCAGTACTTC

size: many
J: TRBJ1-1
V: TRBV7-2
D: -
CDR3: CASSSQTGVTEAFF
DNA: TGTGCCAGCAGCTCACAAACTGGGGTCACTGAAGCTTTCTTT

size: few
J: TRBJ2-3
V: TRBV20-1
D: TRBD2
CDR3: CSALAGGPTDTQYF
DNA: TGCAGTGCTTTAGCGGGAGGGCCGACAGATACGCAGTATTTT

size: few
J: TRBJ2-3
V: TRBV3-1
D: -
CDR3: CASSNIPPTGPTDTQYF
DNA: TGTGCCAGCAGCAACATACCACCTACCGGGCCCACAGATACGCAGTATTTT

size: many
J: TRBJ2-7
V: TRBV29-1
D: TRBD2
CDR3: CSVEEVTSGAGEQYF
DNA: TGCAGCGTTGAAGAAGTAACTAGCGGGGCAGGCGAGCAGTACTTC

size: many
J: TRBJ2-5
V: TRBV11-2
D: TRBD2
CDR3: CASSLGGLVGLETQYF
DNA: TGTGCCAGCAGCTTAGGTGGACTAGTAGGGCTGGAGACCCAGTACTTC

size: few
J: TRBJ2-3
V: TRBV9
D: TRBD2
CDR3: CASTSSGKGTDTQYF
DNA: TGTGCCAGCACATCTAGCGGTAAGGGCACAGATACGCAGTATTTT

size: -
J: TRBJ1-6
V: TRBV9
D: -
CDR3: CASSVDHRNSPLHF
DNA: TGTGCCAGCAGCGTAGATCACCGCAATTCACCCCTCCACTTT

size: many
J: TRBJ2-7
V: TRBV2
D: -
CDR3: CASSENRGGEQYF
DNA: TGTGCCAGCAGTGAGAACAGGGGAGGCGAGCAGTACTTC

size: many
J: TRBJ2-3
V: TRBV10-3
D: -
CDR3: CAISLTDTDTQYF
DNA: TGTGCCATCAGTCTTACAGACACAGATACGCAGTATTTT